This T cell receptor beta chain was obtained from a study of blood T cell dynamics during melanoma immunotherapy (dated by TCRdb to about 2020). A note on the overall study: All patients had metastatic melanoma and were given first-line pembrolizumab or nivolumab plus ipilimumab as standard of care in the United Kingdom. Peripheral T cell receptor repertoires of metastatic melanoma patients were profiled before and after one cycle of checkpoint inhibitor therapy to find early correlates of response. A training cohort was formed from consecutive patients, and a further independent group of patients from the same centre was pooled into an external validation set. General conclusions and limits of the study: The study could not determine whether the T cell clones driving repertoire changes were melanoma-specific or reflected general immune activation. The relatively small sample size was recognized as a factor that could limit how well the results generalize. Patients who later achieved disease control showed a bifurcated PBMC repertoire reorganization at W3, with increased clonality or increased diversity, unlike progressors.

Comments on this clone: Its antigen is not yet known. The record has no base qualities; no much larger clone is one base away.

For every bulk PBMC sample, a fixed 350 ng of DNA was loaded. TCR beta CDR3 sequences were amplified from genomic DNA using the immunoSEQ TCRb Assay kit according to manufacturer instructions. The KAPA Library Quantification Kit for Illumina platforms was used to quantify the pooled libraries by qPCR. Pooled libraries were sequenced on an Illumina NextSeq 500, clustered at roughly 0.55-1.2 pM. Under the source paper's analysis protocol: Analysis of the TCR data relied on immunoSEQ ANALYZER and the R LymphoSeq package. A rearrangement efficiency score was calculated as productive divided by the sum of productive and non-productive CDR3 sequences. Clonality was assessed using the Gini coefficient and diversity using the Renyi index at alpha=1, with pairwise comparisons between timepoints within each patient. Clonal relatedness used an edit distance of 3, and repertoire similarity used the Bhattacharyya coefficient, both computed in LymphoSeq. Linear discriminant analysis on week-3 changes in clonality and diversity was built with the R MASS and caret packages to classify response. TCRdb stores this immuneACCESS table with in-frame sequences only. Part of the clones is absent; in the studies checked, under half of the shortfall reflects unresolved V genes, and no reason is known for the rest. The DNA was the basis for D and trimming; V, J and clone size are from that table. The sample contains approximately 22,000 clones, 87% of them found a single time. 4.6% of the sample comes from the top ten.

CDR3 length: 11 amino acids, cysteine to phenylalanine. Only CDR3 DNA remains: 33 bases, in frame from the first base. Relative to germline, V is 8 bases shorter and J is 5 bases shorter, with 10 bases between their ends. The germline V gene (reference sequence) gives CDR1 as DFQATT and CDR2 as SNEGSKA. Sample time point, as interpreted from the label and publication: pre-treatment baseline. Blood samples were taken at two points: before treatment (T0) and at week 3 (W3), which came after the first cycle of checkpoint blockade. Except for a couple of patients with rapid clinical progression, response was assessed 12 weeks after the first infusion by RECIST 1.1; disease control meant complete response, partial response or stable disease. Any patient who had received prior systemic cancer treatment, was on concomitant immunosuppressant therapy or had synchronous other active malignancies was excluded. Bulk PBMC and plasma cell-free DNA were both sequenced for TCR beta so that circulating cells and T cell turnover could be tracked. PBMC were isolated from blood with Lymphoprep and SepMate tubes, followed by red cell lysis. DNA from PBMC and sorted T cell subsets was extracted with QIAamp DNA Blood Mini kits.

The clonotype comes from a human donor with melanoma. Recombination connected TRBV20-1 to TRBJ2-1; the best D guess is TRBD2, with 5 bases matching. Sample: blood, taken from a patient treated with checkpoint blockade. Read as DNA, the sequence is TGCAGTCCACTAGGGAACAATGAGCAGTTCTTC. Translated, this is CSPLGNNEQFF.